Listed below are T cell receptor beta chains from one sample, sequenced in a study of blood T cells in healthy people across ages. TCRdb fed the 5' RACE reads into MiXCR, producing one record per CDR3 protein. The table lists 1.4 million or so distinct CDR3 sequences, 35% to 45% of them singletons. Material: blood. The source of these receptors is a woman aged 18-29 years in good health. CDR3s include the opening cysteine and the closing phenylalanine or tryptophan. The D gene is left open where the match is weak. Expanded clones are given a class, and other clones once, few, many or no size at all.

j_call d_call cdr3_length clone_size v_call cdr3_nt cdr3_aa
TRBJ1-2 NA 13 many TRBV20-1 TGCAGTGCAGCAGGCGGGTCTAACTATGGCTACACCTTC CSAAGGSNYGYTF
TRBJ2-3 TRBD2 17 NA TRBV7-2 TGTGCCAGCAGCTTACAATCTAGCGGGAAAAATACAGATACGCAGTATTTT CASSLQSSGKNTDTQYF
TRBJ2-1 TRBD2 18 few TRBV9 TGTGCCAGCAGCTCCCGGGGGTTAGCGGGAGTCTCCTACAATGAGCAGTTCTTC CASSSRGLAGVSYNEQFF
TRBJ2-1 TRBD2 13 few TRBV20-1 TGCAGTGCTCGAGGACTAGTTTCAGTTGAGCAGTTCTTC CSARGLVSVEQFF
TRBJ1-2 TRBD1 15 few TRBV10-3 TGTGCCATCAGTCAACAAGCCCAGGGGGTATATGGCTACACCTTC CAISQQAQGVYGYTF
TRBJ2-7 NA 13 NA TRBV11-3 TGTGCCAGCAGCTTAGGCGGGCGACGGGAGCAGTACTTC CASSLGGRREQYF
TRBJ1-5 NA 17 few TRBV5-1 TGCGCCAGCAGCTTGGGGCAGACACTGGATAGCAATCAGCCCCAGCATTTT CASSLGQTLDSNQPQHF
TRBJ2-7 TRBD1 12 NA TRBV7-2 TGTGCCAGCAGCAAGACAGGGGTTGAGCAGTACTTC CASSKTGVEQYF
TRBJ2-7 TRBD1 15 NA TRBV7-2 TGTGCCAGCACAACCGCAAGGACAGGGGGTTACGAGCAGTACTTC CASTTARTGGYEQYF
TRBJ2-7 TRBD1 15 NA TRBV29-1 TGCAGCGTTGAAGATGTAGGACAGGGTATCCACGAGCAGTACTTC CSVEDVGQGIHEQYF
TRBJ2-1 TRBD1 15 NA TRBV27 TGTGCCAGCATGACCGGACAGGGGGCTGGTAATGAGCAGTTCTTC CASMTGQGAGNEQFF
TRBJ2-1 NA 13 NA TRBV3-1 TGTGCCAGCAGCCAAGCCACGGGGTATGAGCAGTTCTTC CASSQATGYEQFF
TRBJ1-1 TRBD1 13 NA TRBV20-1 TGCAGTGCTTGGGACAGTAGGGGCACTGAAGCTTTCTTT CSAWDSRGTEAFF
TRBJ1-2 TRBD1 16 once TRBV6-1 TGTGCCAGCAGTACCCGGGACAGGGGCATAAACTATGGCTACACCTTC CASSTRDRGINYGYTF
TRBJ1-2 TRBD1 14 NA TRBV29-1 TGCAGCGTTGGGACAGGGGCTCCTAACTATGGCTACACCTTC CSVGTGAPNYGYTF
TRBJ1-2 TRBD1 13 few TRBV20-1 TGCAGTGCAAGGACAGGGGGAAGTGGTGGCTACACCTTC CSARTGGSGGYTF
TRBJ2-5 TRBD1 18 few TRBV6-1 TGTGCCAGCAGTGAATTTGGCCTATCAGGGGGCAAGTTGGGCGAGCAGTACTTT CASSEFGLSGGKLGEQYF
TRBJ2-6 TRBD1 17 NA TRBV3-1 TGTGCCAGCAGCTACCGGGACAGGAACTCTGGGGCCAACGTCCTGACTTTC CASSYRDRNSGANVLTF
TRBJ1-2 NA 16 few TRBV27 TGTGCCAGCAGTTTATCGGTGCTCCCGCCCTACTATGGCTACACCTTC CASSLSVLPPYYGYTF
TRBJ2-7 TRBD1 14 few TRBV29-1 TGCAGCGTTTTGGGACAGATAGGCTCCTACGAGCAGTACTTC CSVLGQIGSYEQYF
TRBJ2-3 NA 15 NA TRBV3-1 TGTGCCAGCAGCCAAGATCCCTCGGCTCGTTGGGCGCAGTATTTT CASSQDPSARWAQYF
TRBJ2-7 NA 16 NA TRBV13 TGTGCCAGCAGCCGGACATACGGGTGGAGTTCCTACGGGCAGTACTTC CASSRTYGWSSYGQYF
TRBJ2-7 NA 14 NA TRBV6-2/TRBV6-3 TGTGCCAGCAGTTACGTAGGGGTTGGTTACGAGCAGTACTTC CASSYVGVGYEQYF
TRBJ2-3 NA 14 NA TRBV4-3 TGCGCCAGCAGCCAAGCGGCTACCACAGATACGCAGTATTTT CASSQAATTDTQYF
TRBJ2-5 TRBD1 14 NA TRBV28 TGTGCCAGCAGGCATACAGGGGGCGGCCGGTCCGAGTACTTC CASRHTGGGRSEYF